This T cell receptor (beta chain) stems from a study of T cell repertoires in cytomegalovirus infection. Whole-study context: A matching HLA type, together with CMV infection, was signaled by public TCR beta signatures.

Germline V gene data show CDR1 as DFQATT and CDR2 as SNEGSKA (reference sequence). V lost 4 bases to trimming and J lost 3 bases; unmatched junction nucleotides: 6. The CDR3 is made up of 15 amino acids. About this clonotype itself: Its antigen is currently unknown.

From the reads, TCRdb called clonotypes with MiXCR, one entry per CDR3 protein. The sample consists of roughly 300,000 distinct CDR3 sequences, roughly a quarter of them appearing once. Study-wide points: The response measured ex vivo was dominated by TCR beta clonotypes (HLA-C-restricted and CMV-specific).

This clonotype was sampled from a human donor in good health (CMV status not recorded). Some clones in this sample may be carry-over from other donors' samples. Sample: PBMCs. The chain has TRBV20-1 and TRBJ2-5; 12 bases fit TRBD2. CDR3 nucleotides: TGCAGTGCTACTCTAGCGGGAGGGCCGGAAGAGACCCAGTACTTC. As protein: CSATLAGGPEETQYF.